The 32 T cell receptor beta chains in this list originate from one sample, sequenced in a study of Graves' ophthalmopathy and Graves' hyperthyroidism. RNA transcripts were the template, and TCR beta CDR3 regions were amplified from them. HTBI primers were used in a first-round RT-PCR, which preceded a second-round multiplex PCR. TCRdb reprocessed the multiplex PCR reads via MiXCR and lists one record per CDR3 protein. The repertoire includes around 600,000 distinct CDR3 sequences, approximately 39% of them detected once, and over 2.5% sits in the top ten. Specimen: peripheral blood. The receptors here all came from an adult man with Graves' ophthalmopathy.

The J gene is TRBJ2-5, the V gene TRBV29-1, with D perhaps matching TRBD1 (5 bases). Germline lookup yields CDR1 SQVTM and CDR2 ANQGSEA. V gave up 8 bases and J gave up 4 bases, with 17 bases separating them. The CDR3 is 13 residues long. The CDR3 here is CSLAGRAAETQYF. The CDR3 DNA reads TGCAGCTTGGCCGGCAGGGCTGCAGAGACCCAGTACTTC.

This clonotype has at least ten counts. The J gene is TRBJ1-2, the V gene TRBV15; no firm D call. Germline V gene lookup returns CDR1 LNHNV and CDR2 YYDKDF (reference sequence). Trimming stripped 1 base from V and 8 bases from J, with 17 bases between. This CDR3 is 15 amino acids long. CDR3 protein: CATSRALLDQEGYTF. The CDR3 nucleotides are TGTGCCACCAGCAGAGCTTTGTTAGATCAAGAAGGCTACACCTTC.

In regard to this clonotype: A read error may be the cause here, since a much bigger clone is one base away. CDR3 region: CASSYKGQNSYEQYF. DNA for the CDR3: TGTGCCAGCAGTTACAAAGGACAGAACTCCTACGAGCAGTACTTC. The chain carries TRBV6-2 or TRBV6-3 and TRBJ2-7, with D possibly matching TRBD1 (6 bases). This CDR3 is built from 15 residues. Germline V CDR1 and CDR2: MNHEY, SVGEGT. V was clipped by 2 bases and J by 0 bases, with 11 bases between them.

CDR3 coding DNA: TGTGCCAGCAGTTTGCGGGACAGCCGGTACAATGAGCAGTTCTTC. Protein: CASSLRDSRYNEQFF. The chain has TRBV12-3 or TRBV12-4 and TRBJ2-1; TRBD1 is a possible D gene (7 bases). V was shortened by 3 bases and J by 4 bases, with 13 bases between the two germline ends. The CDR3 spans 15 residues.

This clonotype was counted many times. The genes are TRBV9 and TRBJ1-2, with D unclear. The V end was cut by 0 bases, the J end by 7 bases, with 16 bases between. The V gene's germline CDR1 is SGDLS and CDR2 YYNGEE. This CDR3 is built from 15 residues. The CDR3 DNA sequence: TGTGCCAGCAGCGTAGAATCTGCCGCAATCGGTGGCTACACCTTC. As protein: CASSVESAAIGGYTF.

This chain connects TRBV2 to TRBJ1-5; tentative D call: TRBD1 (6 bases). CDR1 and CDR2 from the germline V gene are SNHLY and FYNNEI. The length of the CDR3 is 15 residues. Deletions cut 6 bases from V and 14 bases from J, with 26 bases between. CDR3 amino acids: CASSLQRGGTGGEHF. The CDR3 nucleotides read TGTGCCAGCAGCTTACAGCGGGGGGGCACAGGCGGCGAGCATTTT. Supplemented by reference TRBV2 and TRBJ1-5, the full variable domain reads EPEVTQTPSHQVTQMGQEVILRCVPISNHLYFYWYRQILGQKVEFLVSFYNNEISEKSEIFDDQFSVERPDGSNFTLKIRSTKLEDSAMYFCASSLQRGGTGGEHFGDGTRLSIL.

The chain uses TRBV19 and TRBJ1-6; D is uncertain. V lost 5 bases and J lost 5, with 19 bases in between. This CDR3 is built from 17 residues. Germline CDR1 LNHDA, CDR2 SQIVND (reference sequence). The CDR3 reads CASSPTTGMSHNSPLHF. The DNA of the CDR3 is TGTGCCAGTAGTCCAACGACGGGGATGTCCCATAATTCACCCCTCCACTTT.

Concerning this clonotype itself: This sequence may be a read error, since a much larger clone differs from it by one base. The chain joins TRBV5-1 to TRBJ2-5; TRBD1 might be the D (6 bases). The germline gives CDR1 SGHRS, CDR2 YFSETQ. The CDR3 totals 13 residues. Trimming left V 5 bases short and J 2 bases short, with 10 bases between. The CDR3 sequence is CASRYREQETQYF. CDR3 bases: TGCGCCAGCAGGTACAGGGAGCAAGAGACCCAGTACTTC.

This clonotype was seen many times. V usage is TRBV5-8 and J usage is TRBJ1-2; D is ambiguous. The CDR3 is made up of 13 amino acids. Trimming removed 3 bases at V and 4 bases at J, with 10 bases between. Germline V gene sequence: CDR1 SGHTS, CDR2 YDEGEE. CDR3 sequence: CASSSGDGYGYTF. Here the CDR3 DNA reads TGTGCCAGCAGCTCTGGTGATGGCTATGGCTACACCTTC.

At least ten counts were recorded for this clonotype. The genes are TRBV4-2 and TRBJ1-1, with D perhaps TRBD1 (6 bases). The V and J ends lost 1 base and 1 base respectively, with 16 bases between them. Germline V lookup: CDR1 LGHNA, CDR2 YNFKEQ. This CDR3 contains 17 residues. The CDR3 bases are TGTGCCAGCAGCCAAGCGGGGGGGCAGAAACCGAACACTGAAGCTTTCTTT. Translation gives CASSQAGGQKPNTEAFF.

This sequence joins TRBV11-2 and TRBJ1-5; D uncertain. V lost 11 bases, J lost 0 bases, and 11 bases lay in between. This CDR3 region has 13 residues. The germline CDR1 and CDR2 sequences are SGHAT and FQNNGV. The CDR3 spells CAWAEYSNQPQHF. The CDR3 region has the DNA TGTGCCTGGGCAGAGTATAGCAATCAGCCCCAGCATTTT.

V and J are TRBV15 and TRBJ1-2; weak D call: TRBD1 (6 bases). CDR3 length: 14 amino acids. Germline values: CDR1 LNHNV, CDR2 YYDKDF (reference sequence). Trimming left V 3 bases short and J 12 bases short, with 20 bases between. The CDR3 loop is CATSSSVQGWLHTF. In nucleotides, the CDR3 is TGTGCCACCAGCAGCAGTGTGCAGGGGTGGTTACACACCTTC. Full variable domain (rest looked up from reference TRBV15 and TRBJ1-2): DAMVIQNPRYQVTQFGKPVTLSCSQTLNHNVMYWYQQKSSQAPKLLFHYYDKDFNNEADTPDNFQSRRPNTSFCFLDIRSPGLGDTAMYLCATSSSVQGWLHTFGSGTRLTVV.

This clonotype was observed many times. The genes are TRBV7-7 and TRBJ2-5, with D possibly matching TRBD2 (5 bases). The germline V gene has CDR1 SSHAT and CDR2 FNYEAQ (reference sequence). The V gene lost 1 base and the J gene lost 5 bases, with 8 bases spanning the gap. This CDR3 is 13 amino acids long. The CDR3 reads CASSLGRVETQYF. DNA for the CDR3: TGTGCCAGCAGCTTAGGGCGGGTGGAGACCCAGTACTTC.

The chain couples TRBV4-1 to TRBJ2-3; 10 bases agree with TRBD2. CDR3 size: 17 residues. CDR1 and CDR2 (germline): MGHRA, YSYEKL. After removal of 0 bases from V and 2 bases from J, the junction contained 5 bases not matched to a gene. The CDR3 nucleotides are TGCGCCAGCAGCCAAGATGGACTAGCGGCATACACAGATACGCAGTATTTT. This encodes CASSQDGLAAYTDTQYF.

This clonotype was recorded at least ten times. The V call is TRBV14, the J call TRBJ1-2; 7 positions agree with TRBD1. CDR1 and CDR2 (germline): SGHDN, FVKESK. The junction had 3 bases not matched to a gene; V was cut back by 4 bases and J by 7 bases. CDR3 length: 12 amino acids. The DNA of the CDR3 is TGTGCCAGCAGCCTGGGACAGTTTGGCTACACCTTC. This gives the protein CASSLGQFGYTF.

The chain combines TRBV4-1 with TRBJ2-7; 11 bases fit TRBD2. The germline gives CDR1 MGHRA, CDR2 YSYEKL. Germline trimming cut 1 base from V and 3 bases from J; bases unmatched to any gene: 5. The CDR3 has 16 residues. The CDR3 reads CASSQGTSGSIYEQYF. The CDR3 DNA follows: TGCGCCAGCAGCCAAGGGACTAGCGGGTCCATCTACGAGCAGTACTTC.

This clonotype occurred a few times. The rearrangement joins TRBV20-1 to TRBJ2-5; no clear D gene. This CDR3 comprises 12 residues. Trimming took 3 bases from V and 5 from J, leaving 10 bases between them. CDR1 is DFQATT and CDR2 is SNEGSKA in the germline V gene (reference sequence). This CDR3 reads CSARPGSETQYF. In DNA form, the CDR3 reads TGCAGTGCTAGGCCGGGCAGTGAGACCCAGTACTTC.

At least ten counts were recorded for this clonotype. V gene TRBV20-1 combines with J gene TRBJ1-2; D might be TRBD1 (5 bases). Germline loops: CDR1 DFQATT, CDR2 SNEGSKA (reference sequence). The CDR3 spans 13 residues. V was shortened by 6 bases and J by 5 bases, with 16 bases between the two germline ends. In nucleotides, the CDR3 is TGCAGTGCGAGGGGCTCCCTGAGGTATGGCTACACCTTC. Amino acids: CSARGSLRYGYTF.

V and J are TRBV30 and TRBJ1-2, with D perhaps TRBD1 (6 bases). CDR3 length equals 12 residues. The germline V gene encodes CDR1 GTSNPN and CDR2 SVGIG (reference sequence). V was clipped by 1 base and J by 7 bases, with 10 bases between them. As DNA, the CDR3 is TGTGCCTGGAGTGGACCCAGGGGTGGCTACACCTTC. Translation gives CAWSGPRGGYTF.

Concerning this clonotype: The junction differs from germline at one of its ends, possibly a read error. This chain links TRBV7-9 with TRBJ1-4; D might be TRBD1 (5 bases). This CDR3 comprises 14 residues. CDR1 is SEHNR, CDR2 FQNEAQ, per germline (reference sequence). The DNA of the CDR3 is TGCGCCAGCAGCCATGGCCGGGGGGGTGAAAAACTGTTTTTT. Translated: CASSHGRGGEKLFF.

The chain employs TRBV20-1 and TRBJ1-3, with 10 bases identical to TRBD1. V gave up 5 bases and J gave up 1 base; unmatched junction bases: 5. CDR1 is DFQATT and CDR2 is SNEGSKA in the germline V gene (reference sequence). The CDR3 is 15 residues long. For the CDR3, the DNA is TGCAGTGCTGGGACAGGGGCCCTTTCTGGAAACACCATATATTTT. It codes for CSAGTGALSGNTIYF.

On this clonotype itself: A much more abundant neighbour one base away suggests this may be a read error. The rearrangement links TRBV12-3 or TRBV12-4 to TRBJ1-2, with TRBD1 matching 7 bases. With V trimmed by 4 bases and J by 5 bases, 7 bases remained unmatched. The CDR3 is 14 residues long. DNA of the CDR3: TGTGCCAGCAGTTGGGACAGCCCACGGTATGGCTACACCTTC. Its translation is CASSWDSPRYGYTF.

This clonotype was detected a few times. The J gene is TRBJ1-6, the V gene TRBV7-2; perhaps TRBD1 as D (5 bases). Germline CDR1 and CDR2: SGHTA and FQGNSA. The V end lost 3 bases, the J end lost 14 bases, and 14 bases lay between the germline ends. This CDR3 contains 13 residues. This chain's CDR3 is CASSFGTAFSLHF. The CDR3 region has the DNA TGTGCCAGCAGCTTCGGGACTGCTTTCTCCCTCCACTTT.

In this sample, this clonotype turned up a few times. As DNA, the CDR3 is TGTGCCAGCAGAATGGACGGTGTCTATGGCTACACCTTC. Its protein is CASRMDGVYGYTF. The V call is TRBV5-4, the J call TRBJ1-2; D is ambiguous. This CDR3 spans 13 amino acids. Germline CDR1 and CDR2: SGHNT and YYREEE (reference sequence). Trimming took 5 bases from V and 4 from J, leaving 12 bases between them.

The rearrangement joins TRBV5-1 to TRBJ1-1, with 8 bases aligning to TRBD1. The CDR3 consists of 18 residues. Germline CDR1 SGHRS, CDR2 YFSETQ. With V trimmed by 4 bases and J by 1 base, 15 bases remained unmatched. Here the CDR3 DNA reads TGCGCCAGCAGCCACCCTTTTGGGCGCGGGACAGGGAACACTGAAGCTTTCTTT. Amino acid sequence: CASSHPFGRGTGNTEAFF. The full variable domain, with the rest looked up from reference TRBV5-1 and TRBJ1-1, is KAGVTQTPRYLIKTRGQQVTLSCSPISGHRSVSWYQQTPGQGLQFLFEYFSETQRNKGNFPGRFSGRQFSNSRSEMNVSTLELGDSALYLCASSHPFGRGTGNTEAFFGQGTRLTVV.

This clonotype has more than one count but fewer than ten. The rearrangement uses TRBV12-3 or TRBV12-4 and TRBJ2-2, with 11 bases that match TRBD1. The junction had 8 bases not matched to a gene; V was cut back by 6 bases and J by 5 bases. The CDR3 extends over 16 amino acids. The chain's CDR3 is CASRPPGTGGTGELFF. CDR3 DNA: TGTGCCAGCAGGCCTCCCGGGACAGGGGGAACCGGGGAGCTGTTTTTT.

The CDR3 nucleotides read TGTGCCAGCACTACCATCGACGGTACCTCCTATAATTCACCCCTCCACTTT. Translated: CASTTIDGTSYNSPLHF. The chain combines TRBV25-1 with TRBJ1-6; D is uncertain. V dropped 7 bases and J dropped 0 bases, with 16 bases sitting between them. Germline V gene data show CDR1 as MGHDK and CDR2 as SYGVNS. This CDR3 comprises 17 residues. The full variable domain, completed using reference TRBV25-1 and TRBJ1-6, is EADIYQTPRYLVIGTGKKITLECSQTMGHDKMYWYQQDPGMELHLIHYSYGVNSTEKGDLSSESTVSRIRTEHFPLTLESARPSHTSQYLCASTTIDGTSYNSPLHFGNGTRLTVT.

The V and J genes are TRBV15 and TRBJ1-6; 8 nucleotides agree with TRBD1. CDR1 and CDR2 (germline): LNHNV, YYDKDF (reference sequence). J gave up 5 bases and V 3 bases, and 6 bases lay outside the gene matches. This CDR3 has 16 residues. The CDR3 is CATSSSGQGHNSPLHF. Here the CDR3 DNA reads TGTGCCACCAGCAGCTCCGGACAGGGCCATAATTCACCCCTCCACTTT.

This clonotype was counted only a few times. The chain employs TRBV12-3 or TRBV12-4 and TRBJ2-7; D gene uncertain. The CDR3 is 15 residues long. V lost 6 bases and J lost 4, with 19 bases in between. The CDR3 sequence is CASSRGLALAYEQYF. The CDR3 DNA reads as TGTGCCAGCAGCCGCGGTTTGGCCCTCGCTTACGAGCAGTACTTC.

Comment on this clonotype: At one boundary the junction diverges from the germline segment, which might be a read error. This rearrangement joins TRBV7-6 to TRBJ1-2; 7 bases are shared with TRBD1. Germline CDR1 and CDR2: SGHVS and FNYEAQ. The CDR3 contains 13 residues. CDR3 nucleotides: TGTGCCTGCAGCTTTGGACCAGGGGGAGGCTTCACCTTC. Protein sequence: CACSFGPGGGFTF.

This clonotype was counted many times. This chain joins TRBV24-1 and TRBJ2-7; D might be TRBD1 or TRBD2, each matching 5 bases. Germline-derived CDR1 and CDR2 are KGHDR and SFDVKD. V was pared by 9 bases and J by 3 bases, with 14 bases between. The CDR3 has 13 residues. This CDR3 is CATAQGESYEQYF. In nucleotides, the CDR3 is TGTGCCACCGCGCAGGGAGAGAGCTACGAGCAGTACTTC.

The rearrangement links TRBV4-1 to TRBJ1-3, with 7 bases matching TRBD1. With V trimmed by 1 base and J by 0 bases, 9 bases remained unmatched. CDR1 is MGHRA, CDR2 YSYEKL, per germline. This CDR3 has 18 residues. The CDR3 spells CASSQGYTWDSSGNTIYF. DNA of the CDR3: TGCGCCAGCAGCCAAGGCTATACCTGGGACAGCTCTGGAAACACCATATATTTT.